A selection of T cell receptor beta chains follows, all from one sample in a study of T cells in Graves' hyperthyroidism and ophthalmopathy. TCRdb re-called the multiplex PCR reads through MiXCR, storing one row per CDR3 protein. The sample holds about 640,000 distinct CDR3 sequences, about 14% seen once. Sequencing was done on a sample of blood. These receptors all come from a woman between 50 and 59 years old with Graves' ophthalmopathy. The CDR3 runs from the conserved cysteine through the conserved F or W. The order of the fields is V gene, clone size, J gene, D gene, CDR3 DNA, CDR3 protein. The D gene is left open where the match is weak. Not every row has a clone size; where given, it reads once, few, many or a size class.

>TRBV6-1|many|TRBJ1-1|-
TGTGCCAGTAGCAACCCCGGGGGGCTGGCTGAAGCTTTCTTT
CASSNPGGLAEAFF
>TRBV24-1|-|TRBJ2-3|TRBD2
TGTGCCACCGGGAGGGAGGCCACAGATACGCAGTATTTT
CATGREATDTQYF
>TRBV18|many|TRBJ1-5|-
TGTGCCAGCTCACCATTTGGTGATCAGCCCCAGCATTTT
CASSPFGDQPQHF
>TRBV2|many|TRBJ1-5|TRBD1
TGTGCCAGCAGCAACCGACAGGGTAAAGGGCCTTTTGATCAGCCCCAGCATTTT
CASSNRQGKGPFDQPQHF
>TRBV5-4|-|TRBJ2-3|-
TGTGCCAGCAGCTTGGCCTGGCCAGATACGCAGTATTTT
CASSLAWPDTQYF
>TRBV24-1|many|TRBJ2-1|TRBD1
TGTGCCACCGGGGACAGGGGGATCAATGAGCAGTTCTTC
CATGDRGINEQFF
>TRBV29-1|-|TRBJ2-2|TRBD1
TGCAGCGACCAACCCCGGGACAGGGCCTCATTTACCGGGGAGCTGTTTTTT
CSDQPRDRASFTGELFF
>TRBV19|many|TRBJ1-5|TRBD1
TGTGCCAGTTCATGGACAGGGGGTGGCAATCAGCCCCAGCATTTT
CASSWTGGGNQPQHF
>TRBV28|few|TRBJ1-5|TRBD1
TGTGCCAGCAGTTTATGGGCCGGGACAGGGAGTAATCAGCCCCAGCATTTT
CASSLWAGTGSNQPQHF
>TRBV5-1|-|TRBJ1-4|-
TGCGCCAGCAGCTTGGAAACTTACGAAAAACTGTTTTTT
CASSLETYEKLFF
>TRBV12-3/TRBV12-4|few|TRBJ2-1|-
TGTGCCAGCAGTTTAGGGGACCCGATCAATGAGCAGTTCTTC
CASSLGDPINEQFF
>TRBV7-2|-|TRBJ2-2|TRBD2
TGTGCCAGCAGCTTAGTTAGCGGGAGTAGGGCCGGGGAGCTGTTTTTT
CASSLVSGSRAGELFF
>TRBV24-1|-|TRBJ2-2|TRBD2
TGTGCCACCAGTGTGGCTAGCGGGAGACTCACCGGGGAGCTGTTTTTT
CATSVASGRLTGELFF
>TRBV20-1|many|TRBJ2-1|-
TGCAGTGCTAGCGGTGTCCTCTTGATGGGGGCGAGGGGTGAGCAGTTCTTC
CSASGVLLMGARGEQFF
>TRBV9|-|TRBJ2-2|-
TGTGCCAGCAGCGGGCCCAGCCGACTCGCGAACACCGGGGAGCTGTTTTTT
CASSGPSRLANTGELFF
>TRBV11-3|-|TRBJ2-2|TRBD1
TGTGCCAGCAGCACCACGGGACAGGGGATGCGCACCGGGGAGCTGTTTTTT
CASSTTGQGMRTGELFF
>TRBV30|-|TRBJ2-7|-
TGTGCCTACCGATTCAGTCTTATAGGCAACGAGCAGTACTTC
CAYRFSLIGNEQYF
>TRBV3-1|many|TRBJ2-7|-
TGTGCCAGCTCATGGGACCACTCCTACGAGCAGTACTTC
CASSWDHSYEQYF
>TRBV24-1|many|TRBJ2-7|-
TGTGCCACCAGTGATTGGCGGTCCTACGAGCAGTACTTC
CATSDWRSYEQYF
>TRBV12-3/TRBV12-4|many|TRBJ1-1|-
TGTGCCAGCAGCCCGGCGCTAAGGAACACTGAAGCTTTCTTT
CASSPALRNTEAFF
>TRBV29-1|few|TRBJ1-1|-
TGCAGCGTCCCCCACAAGGCGGGGGCAGCTTTCTTT
CSVPHKAGAAFF
>TRBV6-5|few|TRBJ2-1|TRBD2
TGTGCCAGCAGTTACCGCCCGGGACTATCCGTCGATGAGCAGTTCTTC
CASSYRPGLSVDEQFF
>TRBV27|many|TRBJ2-7|TRBD2
TGTGCCAGCAGCTTCACCCTAGCGGGAGGGATCCACGAGCAGTACTTC
CASSFTLAGGIHEQYF
>TRBV28|few|TRBJ2-7|-
TGTGCCAGCAGTTCAACCTTTGAGACTAGCTCCTACGAGCAGTACTTC
CASSSTFETSSYEQYF
>TRBV28|many|TRBJ2-5|TRBD2
TGTGCCAGCAGCCCGACCGGGACTAGCGGGAGGGCCTGGGAGACCCAGTACTTC
CASSPTGTSGRAWETQYF
>TRBV12-3/TRBV12-4|many|TRBJ1-5|TRBD1
TGTGCCAGCAGTTACAGGGGGCGCGGTCAGCCCCAGCATTTT
CASSYRGRGQPQHF
>TRBV7-2|many|TRBJ1-2|-
TGTGCCAGCACCCAGAGCCCCAAAGCTAACTATGGCTACACCTTC
CASTQSPKANYGYTF
>TRBV7-9|few|TRBJ2-2|-
TGTGCCAGCAGCTTAGTCTTGACAGACTGGAACACCGGGGAGCTGTTTTTT
CASSLVLTDWNTGELFF
>TRBV2|many|TRBJ2-5|-
TGTGCCAGCAGTGAAGATGTATGGGATTTGGGGGGGACCCAGTACTTC
CASSEDVWDLGGTQYF
>TRBV25-1|-|TRBJ2-1|TRBD1
TGTGCCAGCAGTAAACAGGGGTGGGATGAGCAGTTCTTC
CASSKQGWDEQFF
>TRBV7-2|-|TRBJ1-3|-
TGTGCCAGCAGCTTAAGGTGGGGAAACACCATATATTTT
CASSLRWGNTIYF
>TRBV5-6|-|TRBJ2-2|-
TGTGCCAGCAGCTTCGGATATGGGGGGCACCTTCAGGGAGGATGGGCCGGGGAGCTGTTTTTT
CASSFGYGGHLQGGWAGELFF
>TRBV5-1|-|TRBJ2-5|TRBD2
TGCGCCAGCAGCTTGGGTGCTTTGAGCGGGAGTGGTGAGACCCAGTACTTC
CASSLGALSGSGETQYF
>TRBV7-2|many|TRBJ2-1|-
TGTGCCAGCAGCTTGACGACGGCTAGCTCCTACAATGAGCAGTTCTTC
CASSLTTASSYNEQFF
>TRBV11-1|many|TRBJ1-1|TRBD1
TGTGCCAGCAGCTACGCTGACAGGGGGGACACTGAAGCTTTCTTT
CASSYADRGDTEAFF
>TRBV7-6|-|TRBJ2-7|-
TGTGCCAGCAGCTTAGAAGCACTCTCCTACGAGCAGTACTTC
CASSLEALSYEQYF
>TRBV7-3|many|TRBJ2-2|TRBD2
TGTGCCAGCAGCTTAACTGGGACTAGCGGGATTAACACCGGGGAGCTGTTTTTT
CASSLTGTSGINTGELFF
>TRBV5-4|-|TRBJ1-2|-
TGTGCCAGCAGCCCCGAGGAGGACATACCGAACTATGGCTGCACCTTC
CASSPEEDIPNYGCTF
>TRBV27|-|TRBJ2-3|-
TGTGCCAGCAGTTCAGGCACCTTTTTAACAGATACGCAGTATTTT
CASSSGTFLTDTQYF
>TRBV27|-|TRBJ1-1|-
TGTGCCAGCAGTTCTTCATCCCAACTCATGAACACTGAAGCTTTCTTT
CASSSSSQLMNTEAFF
>TRBV2|-|TRBJ1-5|-
TGTGCCAGCAGTGAGCAGGGCCCCGTTTATAGCAATCAGCCCCAGCATTTT
CASSEQGPVYSNQPQHF
>TRBV5-1|many|TRBJ2-4|TRBD1
TGCGCCAGCTCACCCGGGACAGGGGGGCAAAATCAGTACTTC
CASSPGTGGQNQYF